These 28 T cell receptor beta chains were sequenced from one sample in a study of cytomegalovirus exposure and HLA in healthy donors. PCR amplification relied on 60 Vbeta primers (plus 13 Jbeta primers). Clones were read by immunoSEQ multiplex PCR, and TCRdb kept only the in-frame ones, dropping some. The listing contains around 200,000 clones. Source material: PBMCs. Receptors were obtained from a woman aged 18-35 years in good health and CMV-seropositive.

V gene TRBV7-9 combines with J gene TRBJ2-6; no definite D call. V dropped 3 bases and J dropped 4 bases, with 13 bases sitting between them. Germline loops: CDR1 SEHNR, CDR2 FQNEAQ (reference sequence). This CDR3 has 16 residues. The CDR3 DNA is TGTGCCAGCAGCTTTAGTGCAATGCGAGGGGCCAACGTCCTGACTTTC. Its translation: CASSFSAMRGANVLTF.

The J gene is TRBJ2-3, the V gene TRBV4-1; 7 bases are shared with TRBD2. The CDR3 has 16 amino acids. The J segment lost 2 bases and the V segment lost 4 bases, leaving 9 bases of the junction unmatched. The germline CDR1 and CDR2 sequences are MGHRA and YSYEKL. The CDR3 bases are TGCGCCAGCAGCCGCACACCGGGACTAAACACAGATACGCAGTATTTT. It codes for CASSRTPGLNTDTQYF.

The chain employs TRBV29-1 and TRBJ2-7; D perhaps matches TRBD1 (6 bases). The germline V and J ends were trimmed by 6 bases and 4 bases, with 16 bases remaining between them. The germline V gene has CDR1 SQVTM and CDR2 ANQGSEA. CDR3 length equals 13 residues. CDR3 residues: CSVAGTTLYEQYF. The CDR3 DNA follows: TGCAGCGTGGCCGGGACAACCCTTTACGAGCAGTACTTC.

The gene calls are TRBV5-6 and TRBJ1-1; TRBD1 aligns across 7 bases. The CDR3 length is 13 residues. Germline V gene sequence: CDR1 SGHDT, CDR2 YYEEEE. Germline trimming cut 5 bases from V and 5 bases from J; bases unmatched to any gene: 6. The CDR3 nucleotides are TGTGCCAGCAGTATACAACAGGGGACTGAAGCTTTCTTT. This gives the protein CASSIQQGTEAFF.

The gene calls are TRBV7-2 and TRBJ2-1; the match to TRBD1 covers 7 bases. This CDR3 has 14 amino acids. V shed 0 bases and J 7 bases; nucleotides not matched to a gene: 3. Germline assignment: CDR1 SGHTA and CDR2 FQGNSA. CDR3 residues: CASSLATGQNEQFF. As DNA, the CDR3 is TGTGCCAGCAGCTTAGCGACGGGACAGAATGAGCAGTTCTTC.

In nucleotides, the CDR3 is TGCAGCGCTTGGCGGGGGGCTGAGGGCTACACCTTC. Its translation is CSAWRGAEGYTF. This chain joins TRBV29-1 and TRBJ1-2; possible D gene TRBD1, 6 bases. Germline-derived CDR1 and CDR2 are SQVTM and ANQGSEA. The CDR3 totals 12 residues. Trimming cost V 7 bases and J 8 bases, with 17 bases left between them.

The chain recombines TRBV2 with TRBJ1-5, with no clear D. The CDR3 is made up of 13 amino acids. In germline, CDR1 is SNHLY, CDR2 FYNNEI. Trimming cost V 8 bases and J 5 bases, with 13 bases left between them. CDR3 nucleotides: TGTGCCAGCCGGTCCCGCTTTGATCAGCCCCAGCATTTT. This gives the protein CASRSRFDQPQHF.

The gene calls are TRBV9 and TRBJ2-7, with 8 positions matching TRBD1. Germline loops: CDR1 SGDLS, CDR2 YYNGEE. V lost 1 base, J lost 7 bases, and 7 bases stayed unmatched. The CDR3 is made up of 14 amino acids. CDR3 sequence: CASSVRQGSREQYF. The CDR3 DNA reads TGTGCCAGCAGCGTAAGACAGGGGTCGAGGGAGCAGTACTTC.

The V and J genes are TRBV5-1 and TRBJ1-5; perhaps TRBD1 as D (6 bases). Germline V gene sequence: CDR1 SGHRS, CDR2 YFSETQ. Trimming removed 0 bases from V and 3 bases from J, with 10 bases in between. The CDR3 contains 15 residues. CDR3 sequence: CASSLASGDNQPQHF. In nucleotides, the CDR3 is TGCGCCAGCAGCTTGGCCTCAGGGGACAATCAGCCCCAGCATTTT.

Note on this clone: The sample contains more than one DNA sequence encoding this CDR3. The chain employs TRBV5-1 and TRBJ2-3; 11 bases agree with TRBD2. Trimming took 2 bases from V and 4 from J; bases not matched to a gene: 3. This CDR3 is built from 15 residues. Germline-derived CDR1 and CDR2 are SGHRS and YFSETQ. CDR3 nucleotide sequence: TGCGCCAGCAGCTTACTAGCGGGGGTTGCAGATACGCAGTATTTT. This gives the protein CASSLLAGVADTQYF.

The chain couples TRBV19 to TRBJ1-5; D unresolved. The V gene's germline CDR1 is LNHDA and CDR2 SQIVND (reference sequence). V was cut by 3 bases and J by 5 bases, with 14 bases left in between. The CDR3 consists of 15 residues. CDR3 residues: CASSIVGNPHQPQHF. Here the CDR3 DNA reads TGTGCCAGTAGTATTGTCGGGAACCCGCATCAGCCCCAGCATTTT.

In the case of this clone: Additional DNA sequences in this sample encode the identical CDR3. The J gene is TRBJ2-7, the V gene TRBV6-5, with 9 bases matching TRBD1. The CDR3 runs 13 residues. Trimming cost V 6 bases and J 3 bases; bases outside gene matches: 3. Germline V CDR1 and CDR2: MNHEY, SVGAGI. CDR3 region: CASSQTGGYEQYF. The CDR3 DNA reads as TGTGCCAGCAGCCAGACAGGGGGCTACGAGCAGTACTTC.

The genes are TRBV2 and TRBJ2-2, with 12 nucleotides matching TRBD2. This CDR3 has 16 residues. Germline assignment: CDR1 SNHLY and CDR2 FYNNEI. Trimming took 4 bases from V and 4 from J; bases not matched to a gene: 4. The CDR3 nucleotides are TGTGCCAGCAGTGCTAGCGGGAGGGAGGGCACCGGGGAGCTGTTTTTT. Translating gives CASSASGREGTGELFF.

The CDR3 protein is CASSLIGTEIEKLFF. The CDR3 bases are TGCGCCAGCAGCTTGATTGGGACAGAAATTGAAAAACTGTTTTTT. The J gene is TRBJ1-4, the V gene TRBV5-1; 7 nucleotides line up with TRBD1. Unmatched junction bases numbered 7, after V lost 1 base and J lost 7 bases. The CDR3 loop spans 15 amino acids. The V gene's germline CDR1 is SGHRS and CDR2 YFSETQ.

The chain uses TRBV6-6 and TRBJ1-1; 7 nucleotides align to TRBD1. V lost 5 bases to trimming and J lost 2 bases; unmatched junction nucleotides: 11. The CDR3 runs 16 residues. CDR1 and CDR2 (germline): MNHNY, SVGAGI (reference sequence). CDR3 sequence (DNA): TGTGCCAGCAGTACCTCCTTGACAGGGAAAAACACTGAAGCTTTCTTT. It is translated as CASSTSLTGKNTEAFF.

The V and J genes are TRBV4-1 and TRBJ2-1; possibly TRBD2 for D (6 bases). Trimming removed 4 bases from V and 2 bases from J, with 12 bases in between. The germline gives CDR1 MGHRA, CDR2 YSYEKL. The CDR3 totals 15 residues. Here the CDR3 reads CASSPLADTYNEQFF. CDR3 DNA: TGCGCCAGCAGCCCCTTAGCGGATACCTACAATGAGCAGTTCTTC.

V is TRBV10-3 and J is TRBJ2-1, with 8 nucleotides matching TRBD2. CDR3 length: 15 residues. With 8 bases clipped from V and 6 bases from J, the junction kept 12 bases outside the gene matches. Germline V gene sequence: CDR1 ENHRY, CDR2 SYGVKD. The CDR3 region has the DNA TGTGCCATCGGGAGAGCGGGGGCACCAGTCAATGAGCAGTTCTTC. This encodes CAIGRAGAPVNEQFF.

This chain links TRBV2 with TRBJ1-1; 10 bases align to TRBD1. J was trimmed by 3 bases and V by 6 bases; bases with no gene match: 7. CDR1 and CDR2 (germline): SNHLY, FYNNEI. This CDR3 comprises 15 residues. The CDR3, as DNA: TGTGCCAGCAGCGGGACAGGGGTCGAGGACACTGAAGCTTTCTTT. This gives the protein CASSGTGVEDTEAFF.

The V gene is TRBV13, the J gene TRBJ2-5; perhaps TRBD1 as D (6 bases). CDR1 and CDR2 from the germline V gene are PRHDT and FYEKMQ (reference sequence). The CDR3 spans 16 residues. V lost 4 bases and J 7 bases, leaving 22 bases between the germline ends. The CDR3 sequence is CASSSDRAPRQATQYF. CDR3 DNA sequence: TGTGCCAGCAGCTCCGACCGGGCTCCAAGACAGGCGACCCAGTACTTC.

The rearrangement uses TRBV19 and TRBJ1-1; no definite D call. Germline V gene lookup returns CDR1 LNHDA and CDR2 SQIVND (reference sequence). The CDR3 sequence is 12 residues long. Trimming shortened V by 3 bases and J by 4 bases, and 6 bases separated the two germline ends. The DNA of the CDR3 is TGTGCCAGTAGTATGTTTAGCACTGAAGCTTTCTTT. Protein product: CASSMFSTEAFF.

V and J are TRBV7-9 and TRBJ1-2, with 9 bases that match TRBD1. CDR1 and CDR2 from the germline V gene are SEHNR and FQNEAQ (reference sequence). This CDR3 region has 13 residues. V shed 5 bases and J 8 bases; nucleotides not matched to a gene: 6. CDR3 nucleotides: TGTGCCAGCAGCCTAGACAGGGGGAGCGGCTACACCTTC. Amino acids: CASSLDRGSGYTF.

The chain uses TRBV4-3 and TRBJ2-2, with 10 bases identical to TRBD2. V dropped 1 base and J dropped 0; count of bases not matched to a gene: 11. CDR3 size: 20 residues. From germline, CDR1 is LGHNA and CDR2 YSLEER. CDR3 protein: CASSQAILLAGDTNTGELFF. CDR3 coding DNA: TGCGCCAGCAGCCAAGCCATCCTTCTAGCGGGGGACACGAACACCGGGGAGCTGTTTTTT.

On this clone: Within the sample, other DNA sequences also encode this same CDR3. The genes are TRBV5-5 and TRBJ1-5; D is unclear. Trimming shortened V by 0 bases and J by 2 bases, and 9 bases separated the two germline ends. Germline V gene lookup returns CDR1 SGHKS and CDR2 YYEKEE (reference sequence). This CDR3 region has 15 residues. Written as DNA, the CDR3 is TGTGCCAGCAGCTTGGATCGGGGAGGCAATCAGCCCCAGCATTTT. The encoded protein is CASSLDRGGNQPQHF.

The CDR3 reads CASSKTGASVETQYF. CDR3 nucleotides: TGCGCCAGCAGCAAGACAGGGGCATCGGTAGAGACCCAGTACTTC. The rearrangement joins TRBV5-1 to TRBJ2-5; 8 bases agree with TRBD1. CDR1 and CDR2 from the germline V gene are SGHRS and YFSETQ. The CDR3 runs 15 residues. Trimming took 4 bases from V and 4 from J; bases not matched to a gene: 9.

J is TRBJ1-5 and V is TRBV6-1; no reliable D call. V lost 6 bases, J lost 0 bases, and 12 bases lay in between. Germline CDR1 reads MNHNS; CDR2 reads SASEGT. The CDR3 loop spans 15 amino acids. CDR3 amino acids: CASRREYYSNQPQHF. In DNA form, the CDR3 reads TGTGCCAGCAGGAGAGAGTACTATAGCAATCAGCCCCAGCATTTT.

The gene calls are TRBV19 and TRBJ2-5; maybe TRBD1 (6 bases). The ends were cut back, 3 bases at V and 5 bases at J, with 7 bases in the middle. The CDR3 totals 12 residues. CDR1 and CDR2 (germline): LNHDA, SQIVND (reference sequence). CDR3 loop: CASSIQGETQYF. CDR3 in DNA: TGTGCCAGTAGTATCCAGGGGGAGACCCAGTACTTC.

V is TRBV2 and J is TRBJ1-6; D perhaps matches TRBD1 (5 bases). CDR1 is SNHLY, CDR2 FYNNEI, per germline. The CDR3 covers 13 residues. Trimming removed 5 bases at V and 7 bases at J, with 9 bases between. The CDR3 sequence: CASSPGGNSPLHF. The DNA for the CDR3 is TGTGCCAGCAGTCCTGGGGGGAATTCACCCCTCCACTTT.

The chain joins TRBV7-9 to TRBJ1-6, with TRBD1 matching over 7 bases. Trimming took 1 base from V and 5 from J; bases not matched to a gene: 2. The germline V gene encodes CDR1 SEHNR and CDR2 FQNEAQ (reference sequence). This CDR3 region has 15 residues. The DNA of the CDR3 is TGTGCCAGCAGCTTAGGGGGGACAGATAATTCACCCCTCCACTTT. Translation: CASSLGGTDNSPLHF.